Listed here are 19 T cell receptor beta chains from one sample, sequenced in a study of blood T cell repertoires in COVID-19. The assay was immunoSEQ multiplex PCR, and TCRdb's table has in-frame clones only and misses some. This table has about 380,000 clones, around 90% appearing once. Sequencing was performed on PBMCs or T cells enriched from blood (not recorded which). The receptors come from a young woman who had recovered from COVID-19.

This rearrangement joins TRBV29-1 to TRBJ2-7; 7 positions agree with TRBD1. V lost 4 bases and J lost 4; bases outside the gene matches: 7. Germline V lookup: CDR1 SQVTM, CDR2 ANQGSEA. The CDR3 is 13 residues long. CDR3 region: CSVVVTGIYEQYF. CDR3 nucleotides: TGCAGCGTTGTGGTGACAGGGATTTACGAGCAGTACTTC.

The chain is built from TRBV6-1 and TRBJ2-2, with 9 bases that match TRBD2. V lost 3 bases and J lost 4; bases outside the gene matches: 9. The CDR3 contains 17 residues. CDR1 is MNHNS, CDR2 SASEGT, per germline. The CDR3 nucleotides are TGTGCCAGCAGTGAGGACTTCCCAGCGGGGGGCACCGGGGAGCTGTTTTTT. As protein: CASSEDFPAGGTGELFF.

The CDR3 DNA reads as TGTGCCAGCAGTTCCCTGACAGGGCGGCTCACTGAAGCTTTCTTT. Translation gives CASSSLTGRLTEAFF. The V call is TRBV6-2 or TRBV6-3, the J call TRBJ1-1; 7 bases line up with TRBD1. V gave up 4 bases and J gave up 4 bases; unmatched junction bases: 9. Germline CDR1 and CDR2: MNHEY and SVGEGT. The CDR3 spans 15 residues.

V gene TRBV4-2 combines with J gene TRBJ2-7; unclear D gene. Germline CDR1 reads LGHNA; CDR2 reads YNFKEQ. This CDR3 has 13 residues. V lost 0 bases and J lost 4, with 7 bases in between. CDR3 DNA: TGTGCCAGCAGCCAAGATCTAGGTTACGAGCAGTACTTC. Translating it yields CASSQDLGYEQYF.

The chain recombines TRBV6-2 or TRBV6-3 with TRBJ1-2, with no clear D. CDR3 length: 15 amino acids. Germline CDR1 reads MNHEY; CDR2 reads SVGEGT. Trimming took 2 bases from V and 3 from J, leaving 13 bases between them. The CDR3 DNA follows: TGTGCCAGCAGTTACGTCACCCCGCGGGACTATGGCTACACCTTC. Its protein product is CASSYVTPRDYGYTF.

The CDR3 coding sequence is TGTGCCACCCTCATGGACACAGGGGGGAGGGAGCAGTACTTC. Its protein product is CATLMDTGGREQYF. This chain uses TRBV19 with TRBJ2-7; 8 bases are shared with TRBD1. The CDR3 runs to 14 residues. Trimming took 10 bases from V and 7 from J; bases not matched to a gene: 15. The germline V gene encodes CDR1 LNHDA and CDR2 SQIVND (reference sequence).

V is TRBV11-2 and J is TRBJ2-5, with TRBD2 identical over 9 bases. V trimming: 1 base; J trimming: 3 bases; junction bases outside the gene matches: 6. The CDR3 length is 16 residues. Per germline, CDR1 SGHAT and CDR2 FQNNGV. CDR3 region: CASSLAPLAGEETQYF. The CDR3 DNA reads TGTGCCAGCAGCTTAGCTCCACTAGCGGGCGAAGAGACCCAGTACTTC.

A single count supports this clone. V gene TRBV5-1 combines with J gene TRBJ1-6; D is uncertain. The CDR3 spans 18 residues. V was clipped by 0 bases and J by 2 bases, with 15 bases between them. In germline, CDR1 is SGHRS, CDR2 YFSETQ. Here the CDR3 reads CASSLDLMGSTYNSPLHF. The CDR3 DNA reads TGCGCCAGCAGCTTGGATTTGATGGGCAGCACCTATAATTCACCCCTCCACTTT.

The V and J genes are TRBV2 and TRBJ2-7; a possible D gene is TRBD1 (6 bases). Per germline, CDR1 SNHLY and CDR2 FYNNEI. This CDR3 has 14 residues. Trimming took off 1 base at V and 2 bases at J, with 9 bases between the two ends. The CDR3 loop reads CASSEGTAPYEQYF. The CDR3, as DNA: TGTGCCAGCAGTGAAGGGACAGCCCCCTACGAGCAGTACTTC. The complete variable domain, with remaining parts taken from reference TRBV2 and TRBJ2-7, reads EPEVTQTPSHQVTQMGQEVILRCVPISNHLYFYWYRQILGQKVEFLVSFYNNEISEKSEIFDDQFSVERPDGSNFTLKIRSTKLEDSAMYFCASSEGTAPYEQYFGPGTRLTVT.

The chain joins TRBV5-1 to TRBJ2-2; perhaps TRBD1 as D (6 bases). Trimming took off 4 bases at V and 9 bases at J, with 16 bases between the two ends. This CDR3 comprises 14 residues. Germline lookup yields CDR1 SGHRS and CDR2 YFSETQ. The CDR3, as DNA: TGCGCCAGCAGCGCCGGGACAAGAACTCGGGAGCTGTTTTTT. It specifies CASSAGTRTRELFF.

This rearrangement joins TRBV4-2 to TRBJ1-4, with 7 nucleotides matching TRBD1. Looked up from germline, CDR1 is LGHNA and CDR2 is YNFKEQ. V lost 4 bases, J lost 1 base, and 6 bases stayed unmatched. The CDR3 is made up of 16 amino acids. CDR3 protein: CASSLGTAQTNEKLFF. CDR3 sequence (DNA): TGTGCCAGCAGCCTCGGGACAGCGCAAACTAATGAAAAACTGTTTTTT.

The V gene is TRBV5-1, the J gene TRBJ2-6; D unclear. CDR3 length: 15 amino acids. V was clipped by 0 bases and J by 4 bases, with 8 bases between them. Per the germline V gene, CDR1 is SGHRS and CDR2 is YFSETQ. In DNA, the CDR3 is TGCGCCAGCAGCTTGGACCAGGTCGGGGCCAACGTCCTGACTTTC. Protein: CASSLDQVGANVLTF.

The DNA for the CDR3 is TGTGCCAGCAGCTTTGGAGTTACTGAAGCTTTCTTT. Translating it yields CASSFGVTEAFF. V is TRBV7-9 and J is TRBJ1-1; D ambiguous. The V gene lost 3 bases and the J gene lost 5 bases, with 7 bases spanning the gap. The CDR3 extends over 12 amino acids. Germline CDR1 SEHNR, CDR2 FQNEAQ (reference sequence).

The CDR3, as DNA: TGCGCCAGCAGCCAACTAGCGGGGTCCCCCCCAGATACGCAGTATTTT. Residues: CASSQLAGSPPDTQYF. The chain carries TRBV4-1 and TRBJ2-3; 9 bases are a match to TRBD2. The CDR3 has 16 amino acids. The J segment lost 4 bases and the V segment lost 2 bases, leaving 7 bases of the junction unmatched. Per the germline V gene, CDR1 is MGHRA and CDR2 is YSYEKL.

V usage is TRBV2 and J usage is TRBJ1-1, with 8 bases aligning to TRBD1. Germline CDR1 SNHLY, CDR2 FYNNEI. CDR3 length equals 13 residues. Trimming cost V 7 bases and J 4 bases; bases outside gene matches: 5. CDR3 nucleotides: TGTGCCAGCAACTCGGACAGGGCCACTGAAGCTTTCTTT. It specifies CASNSDRATEAFF. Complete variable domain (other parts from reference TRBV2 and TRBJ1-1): EPEVTQTPSHQVTQMGQEVILRCVPISNHLYFYWYRQILGQKVEFLVSFYNNEISEKSEIFDDQFSVERPDGSNFTLKIRSTKLEDSAMYFCASNSDRATEAFFGQGTRLTVV.

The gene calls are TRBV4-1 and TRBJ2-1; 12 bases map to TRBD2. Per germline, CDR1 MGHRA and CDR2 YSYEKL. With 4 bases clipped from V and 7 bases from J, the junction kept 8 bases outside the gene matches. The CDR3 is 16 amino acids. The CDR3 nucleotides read TGCGCCAGCAGCCGCGGGACTAGCGGGCCGTGGAATGAGCAGTTCTTC. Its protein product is CASSRGTSGPWNEQFF.

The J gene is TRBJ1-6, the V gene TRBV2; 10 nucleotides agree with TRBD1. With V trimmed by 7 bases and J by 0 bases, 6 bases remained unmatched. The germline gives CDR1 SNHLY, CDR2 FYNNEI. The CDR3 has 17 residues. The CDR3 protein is CASTRQGASSYNSPLHF. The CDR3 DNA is TGTGCCAGCACTCGACAGGGGGCGAGCTCCTATAATTCACCCCTCCACTTT. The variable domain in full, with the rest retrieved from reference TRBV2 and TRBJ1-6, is EPEVTQTPSHQVTQMGQEVILRCVPISNHLYFYWYRQILGQKVEFLVSFYNNEISEKSEIFDDQFSVERPDGSNFTLKIRSTKLEDSAMYFCASTRQGASSYNSPLHFGNGTRLTVT.

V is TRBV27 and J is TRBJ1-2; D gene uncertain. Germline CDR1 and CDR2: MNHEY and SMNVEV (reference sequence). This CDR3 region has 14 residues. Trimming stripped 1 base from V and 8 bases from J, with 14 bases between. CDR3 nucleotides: TGTGCCAGCAGTTTATTGGCGGGGAATACGGGCTACACCTTC. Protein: CASSLLAGNTGYTF.

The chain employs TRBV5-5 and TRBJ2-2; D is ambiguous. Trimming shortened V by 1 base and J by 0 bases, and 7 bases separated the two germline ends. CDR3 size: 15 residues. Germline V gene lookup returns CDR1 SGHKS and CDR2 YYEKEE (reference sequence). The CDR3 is CASSLTRTNTGELFF. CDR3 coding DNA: TGTGCCAGCAGCTTGACCAGGACGAACACCGGGGAGCTGTTTTTT.